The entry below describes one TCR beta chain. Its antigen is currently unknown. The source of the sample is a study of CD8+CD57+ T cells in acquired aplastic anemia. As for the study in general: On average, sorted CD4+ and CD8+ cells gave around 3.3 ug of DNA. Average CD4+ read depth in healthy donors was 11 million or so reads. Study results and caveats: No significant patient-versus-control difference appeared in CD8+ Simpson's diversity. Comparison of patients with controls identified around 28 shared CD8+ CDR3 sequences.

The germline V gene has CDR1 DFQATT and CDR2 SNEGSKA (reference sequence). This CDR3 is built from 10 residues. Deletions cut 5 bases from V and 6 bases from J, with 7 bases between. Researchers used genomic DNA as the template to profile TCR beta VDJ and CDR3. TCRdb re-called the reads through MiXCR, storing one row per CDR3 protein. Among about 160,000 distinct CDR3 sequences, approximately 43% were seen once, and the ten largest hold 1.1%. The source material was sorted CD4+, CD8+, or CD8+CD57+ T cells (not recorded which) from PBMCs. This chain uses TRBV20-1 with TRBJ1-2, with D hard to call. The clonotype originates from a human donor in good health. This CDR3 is CSAWGNGYTF. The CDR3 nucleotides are TGCAGTGCTTGGGGAAATGGCTACACCTTC.